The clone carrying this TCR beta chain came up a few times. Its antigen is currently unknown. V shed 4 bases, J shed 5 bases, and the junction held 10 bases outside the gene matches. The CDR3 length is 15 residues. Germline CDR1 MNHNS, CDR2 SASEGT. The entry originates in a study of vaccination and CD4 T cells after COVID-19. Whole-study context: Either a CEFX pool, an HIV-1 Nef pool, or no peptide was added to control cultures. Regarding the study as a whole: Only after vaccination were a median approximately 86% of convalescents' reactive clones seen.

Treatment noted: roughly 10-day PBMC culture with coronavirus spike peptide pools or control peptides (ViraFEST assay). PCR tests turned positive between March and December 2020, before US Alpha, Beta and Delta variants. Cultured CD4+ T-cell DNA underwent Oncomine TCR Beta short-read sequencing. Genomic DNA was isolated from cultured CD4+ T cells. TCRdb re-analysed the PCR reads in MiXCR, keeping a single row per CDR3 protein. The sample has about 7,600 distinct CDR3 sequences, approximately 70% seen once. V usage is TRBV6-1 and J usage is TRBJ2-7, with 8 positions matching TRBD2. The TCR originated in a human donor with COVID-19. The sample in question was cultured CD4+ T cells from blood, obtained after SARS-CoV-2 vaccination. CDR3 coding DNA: TGTGCCAGCAGTGCCGAGGGGACTAGTTCCCACGAGCAGTACTTC. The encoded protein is CASSAEGTSSHEQYF.